Presented here are 8 T cell receptor beta chains from one specimen sequenced in a study of blood T cell repertoires in COVID-19. Assay: immunoSEQ multiplex PCR; the TCRdb copy retains only in-frame clones and omits some. The top ten hold less than 3.5% of the sample, which has 200,000 to 250,000 clones, around 90% seen once. Sequencing was performed on peripheral blood. The receptor source for this set is a man in his thirties or forties with COVID-19, enrolled during active disease.

V usage is TRBV28 and J usage is TRBJ2-5, with a weak D call TRBD2 (7 bases). V gave up 7 bases and J gave up 2 bases, with 17 bases separating them. Germline V gene sequence: CDR1 MDHEN, CDR2 SYDVKM. The CDR3 spans 15 residues. The CDR3 region is CASIQGGDWQETQYF. CDR3 nucleotides: TGTGCCAGCATCCAAGGGGGGGATTGGCAAGAGACCCAGTACTTC.

The rearrangement links TRBV4-1 to TRBJ1-2, with 8 bases identical to TRBD1. The junction had 5 bases not matched to a gene; V was cut back by 4 bases and J by 4 bases. Germline V CDR1 and CDR2: MGHRA, YSYEKL. CDR3 length equals 14 residues. The DNA of the CDR3 is TGCGCCAGCAGCCGAGGGACAGGCGCCTATGGCTACACCTTC. Its translation: CASSRGTGAYGYTF.

The V gene is TRBV15, the J gene TRBJ2-1, with D possibly being TRBD2 (5 bases). The CDR3 runs to 15 residues. Trimming took off 2 bases at V and 4 bases at J, with 12 bases between the two ends. CDR1 and CDR2 from the germline V gene are LNHNV and YYDKDF (reference sequence). In nucleotides, the CDR3 is TGTGCCACCAGCAGAAGGACGGGGATTTACAATGAGCAGTTCTTC. It is translated as CATSRRTGIYNEQFF.

This clone came up a few times. This rearrangement joins TRBV18 to TRBJ2-7; 9 bases map to TRBD1. The CDR3 contains 15 residues. V gave up 2 bases and J gave up 4 bases; unmatched junction bases: 6. Germline-derived CDR1 and CDR2 are KGHSH and LQKENI. CDR3 protein: CASSPIGTGLYEQYF. Written as DNA, the CDR3 is TGTGCCAGCTCACCAATCGGGACAGGGCTTTACGAGCAGTACTTC.

In this sample, this clone turned up once. The chain joins TRBV7-8 to TRBJ1-1; the D is unclear. V was cut by 3 bases and J by 4 bases, with 9 bases left in between. CDR1 is SGHVS, CDR2 FQNEAQ, per germline. This CDR3 region has 13 residues. The chain's CDR3 is CASSFIEGTEAFF. The CDR3 DNA reads as TGTGCCAGCAGCTTCATAGAGGGCACTGAAGCTTTCTTT.

The chain recombines TRBV27 with TRBJ2-2, with 7 bases identical to TRBD1. Trimming took 6 bases from V and 1 from J; bases not matched to a gene: 5. The V gene's germline CDR1 is MNHEY and CDR2 SMNVEV (reference sequence). The CDR3 runs 15 residues. The CDR3 sequence is CASSSGTENTGELFF. The CDR3 DNA reads as TGTGCCAGCAGCTCCGGGACAGAGAACACCGGGGAGCTGTTTTTT.

The chain uses TRBV6-5 and TRBJ1-5; D is possibly TRBD1 (6 bases). V lost 6 bases, J lost 0 bases, and 12 bases lay in between. This CDR3 comprises 15 residues. Germline lookup yields CDR1 MNHEY and CDR2 SVGAGI. The DNA for the CDR3 is TGTGCCAGCAGGGGAAGGGGGACTAGCAATCAGCCCCAGCATTTT. It encodes CASRGRGTSNQPQHF.

J is TRBJ1-1 and V is TRBV29-1; 7 bases are a match to TRBD1. Germline loops: CDR1 SQVTM, CDR2 ANQGSEA. J was trimmed by 1 base and V by 2 bases; bases with no gene match: 7. This CDR3 comprises 15 residues. CDR3: CSVEITGQKNTEAFF. CDR3 sequence (DNA): TGCAGCGTTGAAATAACGGGACAGAAGAACACTGAAGCTTTCTTT.